This T cell receptor beta chain was recovered during a study of blood T cell repertoires in COVID-19. Study at large: Some COVID-19 samples were acute and others convalescent; all came from the United States, Italy and Spain.

The CDR3 has 16 amino acids. V lost 0 bases, J lost 7 bases, and 11 bases stayed unmatched. Germline lookup yields CDR1 LGHNA and CDR2 YNFKEQ. TCRdb's copy holds only in-frame clones and misses some; the assay was immunoSEQ multiplex PCR. The data contain 270,000 or so clones, around 90% of them seen just once; the ten biggest clones take up approximately 0.85%. The chain carries TRBV4-2 and TRBJ2-5; 7 positions agree with TRBD2. Sequencing was carried out using peripheral blood. The origin of this receptor is a woman aged 40-49 years who had recovered from COVID-19. Here the CDR3 DNA reads TGTGCCAGCAGCCAAGATCACGGGGGGATAGGACGGACCCAGTACTTC. Translated, it gives CASSQDHGGIGRTQYF.